This T cell receptor beta chain was obtained from a study of blood T cell repertoires in COVID-19. Study information: Material from acute and convalescent COVID-19 was sourced from the United States, Italy and Spain. Sources were T cells, B-cell-depleted T cells, or PBMCs; the material itself was cDNA or gDNA.

There are 13 residues in the CDR3. Germline CDR1 LGHDT, CDR2 YNNKEL (reference sequence). V was clipped by 4 bases and J by 7 bases; unmatched bases: 3. How the authors handled the data: By means of reference gene primer amplification, nucleated cell counts were estimated. The protocol was immunoSEQ multiplex PCR, while the TCRdb copy is restricted to in-frame clones and leaves out a portion. That table gives V, J and clone size, and the DNA gave D and trimming. This sample has some 290,000 clones, with about 90% found just once. The Seattle patients, enrolled during active infection, were followed longitudinally.

This chain links TRBV3-1 (or the pseudogene TRBV3-2) with TRBJ1-4; 7 bases are a match to TRBD1. This clonotype was obtained from a woman in her 30s with COVID-19, enrolled during active disease. Sample: peripheral blood. CDR3 sequence (DNA): TGTGCCAGCAGCCGGTACAGGGGTGAAAAACTGTTTTTT. It is translated as CASSRYRGEKLFF.